This TCR beta chain was sequenced in a study of shared clonotypes between healthy human individuals. Study-wide findings and caveats: Inspection by rarefaction showed sorted-subset sequencing to be incomplete despite large depth.

The CDR3 loop spans 15 amino acids. V was clipped by 3 bases and J by 4 bases, with 16 bases between them. CDR1 and CDR2 (germline): KGHSH, LQKENI. In regard to this clone: No antigen is known for it.

The table came from immunoSEQ multiplex PCR; TCRdb's copy has only in-frame clones and leaves some out. The sample consists of more than 2 million clones, roughly 94% of them appearing once. This chain links TRBV18 with TRBJ2-7; D unresolved. The sequenced material came from naive CD4+ T cells sorted from blood. The sample's subset: CD45RA+ positively selected. The sequence came from a man between 18 and 35 years old in good health. The CDR3 here is CASSPPGEAKYEQYF. The DNA for the CDR3 is TGTGCCAGCTCACCCCCAGGAGAAGCCAAATACGAGCAGTACTTC.